One sample yielded the 3 T cell receptor beta chains listed below, sequenced in a study of T cell repertoires in cytomegalovirus infection. TCRdb used MiXCR to reprocess the reads, holding one entry per CDR3 protein. The table shows roughly 700,000 distinct CDR3 sequences, with around 35% occurring only once. These receptors have no identified antigens. The starting material was cultured PBMCs, obtained from culture after CMV antigen stimulation. These receptors were taken from a human donor in good health (CMV status not recorded). Some clones in this sample may be carry-over from other donors' samples.

This chain joins TRBV7-6 and TRBJ2-7; 11 nucleotides agree with TRBD1. Germline V gene sequence: CDR1 SGHVS, CDR2 FNYEAQ. This CDR3 region has 16 residues. The ends lost 5 bases at V and 5 bases at J; junction bases unmatched: 11. The CDR3 nucleotides are TGTGCCAGCAGCCCGGCCCCGGACAGGGGGCGTCACGAGCAGTACTTC. Translation gives CASSPAPDRGRHEQYF.

At least ten counts were recorded for this clonotype. This rearrangement joins TRBV7-2 to TRBJ2-7; 7 positions match TRBD2. V dropped 2 bases and J dropped 6; count of bases not matched to a gene: 16. Germline CDR1 reads SGHTA; CDR2 reads FQGNSA. CDR3 length: 17 residues. As DNA, the CDR3 is TGTGCCAGCAGCTTAAGGGTAGTTGGGAGGGCGTCGGTCGAGCAGTACTTC. This gives the protein CASSLRVVGRASVEQYF.

The gene calls are TRBV20-1 and TRBJ2-1, with unresolved D. CDR1 is DFQATT, CDR2 SNEGSKA, per germline (reference sequence). Trimming removed 0 bases from V and 9 bases from J, with 18 bases in between. The CDR3 spans 15 residues. CDR3 bases: TGCAGTGCTAGAGACGACCGAACCCCTCCGGGTGAGCAGTTCTTC. This sequence encodes CSARDDRTPPGEQFF.